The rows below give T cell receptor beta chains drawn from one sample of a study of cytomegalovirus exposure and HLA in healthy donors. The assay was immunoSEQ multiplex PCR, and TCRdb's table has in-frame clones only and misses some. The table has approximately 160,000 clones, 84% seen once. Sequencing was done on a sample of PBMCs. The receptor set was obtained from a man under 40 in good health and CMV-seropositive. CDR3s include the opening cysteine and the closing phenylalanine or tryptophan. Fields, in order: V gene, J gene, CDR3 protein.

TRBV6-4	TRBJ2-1	CASSDSTSGSYNEQFF
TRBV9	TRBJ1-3	CASSAAMQGPVNTIYF
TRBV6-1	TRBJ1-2	CASSERDYGYTF
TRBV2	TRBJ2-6	CASRLQGVSGANVLTF
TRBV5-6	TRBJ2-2	CASSPGLVGELFF
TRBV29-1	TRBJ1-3	CSVSDSGNTIYF
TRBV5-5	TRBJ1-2	CASSLVAEVNYGYTF
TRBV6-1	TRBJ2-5	CASGRLAGGQETQYF
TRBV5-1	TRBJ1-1	CASSQGQLTMNTEAFF
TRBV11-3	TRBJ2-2	CASSFRGNTGELFF
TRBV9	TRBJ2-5	CASSSRTSGEYQETQYF
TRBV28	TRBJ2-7	CASSYIYEQYF
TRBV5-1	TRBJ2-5	CASSFTSARHQETQYF
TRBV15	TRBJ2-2	CATAWGWQTAGELFF
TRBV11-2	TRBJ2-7	CASSPGWGLSYEQYF
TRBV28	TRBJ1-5	CASSLYSYQPQHF
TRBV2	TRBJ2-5	CASTATGGETQYF
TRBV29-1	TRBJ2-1	CSVEDLQGLGFF
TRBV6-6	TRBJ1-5	CASSTGDGAGNQPQHF
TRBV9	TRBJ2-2	CASSVDGGLGELFF
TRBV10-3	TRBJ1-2	CAAAGQGEPYGYTF
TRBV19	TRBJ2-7	CASSITRTGRYEQYF
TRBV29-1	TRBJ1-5	CSVEEGGGSQPQHF
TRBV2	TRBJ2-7	CASSVSGRNEQYF
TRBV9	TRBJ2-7	CASSSRTGESRDEQYF
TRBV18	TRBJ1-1	CASSPQGAGTEAFF
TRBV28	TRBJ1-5	CASSSPRFRGDQPQHF
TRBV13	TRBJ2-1	CASSPGTTSFNEQFF
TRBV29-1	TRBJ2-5	CSGGAGGQETQYF
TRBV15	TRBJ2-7	CATSPWDSSYEQYF
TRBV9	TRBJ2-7	CASSVDLAGIYEQYF
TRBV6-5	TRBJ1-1	CASSYGQGATEAFF
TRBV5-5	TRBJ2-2	CASSLTGYTGELFF
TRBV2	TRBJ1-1	CASTPDRDTEAFF
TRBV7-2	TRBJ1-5	CASSLRQDAWQPQHF
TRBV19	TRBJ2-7	CASSTTVSYEQYF
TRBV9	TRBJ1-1	CASSPLEGTEAFF
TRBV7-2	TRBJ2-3	CASSPTSGGTDTQYF
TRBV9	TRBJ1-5	CASSVEGDQPQHF
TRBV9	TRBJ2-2	CASSLRSGETGELFF
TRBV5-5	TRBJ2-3	CASSLEEGFGTQYF
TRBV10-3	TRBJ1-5	CAISESGRGGIHQPQHF
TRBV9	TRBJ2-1	CASSVLGASGTYNEQFF
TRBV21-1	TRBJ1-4	CASSNGASGNEKLFF
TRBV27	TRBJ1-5	CASRTGFQPQHF
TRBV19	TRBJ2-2	CASRPGLAGGSTGELFF
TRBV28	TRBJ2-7	CASSLPSSYEQYF
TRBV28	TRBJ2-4	CASASPSGSGIQYF
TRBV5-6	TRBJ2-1	CASSPGPYNEQFF
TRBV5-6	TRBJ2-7	CASSWRLAGGPTYEQYF
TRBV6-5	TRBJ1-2	CASSRRTHGDYGYTF
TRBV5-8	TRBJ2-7	CASSPGGGIGLEPYEQYF
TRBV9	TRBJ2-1	CASSGDGTLSYNEQFF
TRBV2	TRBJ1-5	CASRPDRGNQPQHF
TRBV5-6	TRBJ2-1	CASSLVAGGLGEQFF
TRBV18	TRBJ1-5	CASSPSLSNQPQHF
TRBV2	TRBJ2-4	CASSLSGIQYF